Below, 18 T cell receptor beta chains from the same sample are listed, as sequenced in a study of blood T cell repertoires in COVID-19. Sequenced by immunoSEQ multiplex PCR; TCRdb stores in-frame clones only, minus some. Of around 280,000 clones in the sample, 87% are singletons; the top ten hold 5.5% to 7%. Sequenced input: PBMCs or T cells enriched from blood (not recorded which). These receptors were collected from a middle-aged woman who had recovered from COVID-19.

This chain connects TRBV28 to TRBJ2-6, with 11 bases matching TRBD2. Germline V gene data show CDR1 as MDHEN and CDR2 as SYDVKM. The ends lost 5 bases at V and 3 bases at J; junction bases unmatched: 18. The CDR3 consists of 21 residues. CDR3 in DNA: TGTGCCAGCAGTCCTCGGGTACTAGCGGGAGCTTTATCGGGTGGGGCCAACGTCCTGACTTTC. This translates into CASSPRVLAGALSGGANVLTF.

This chain joins TRBV24-1 and TRBJ2-3; tentative D call: TRBD1 (5 bases). The CDR3 runs 17 residues. From germline, CDR1 is KGHDR and CDR2 SFDVKD. Trimming left V 0 bases short and J 0 bases short, with 12 bases between. The DNA of the CDR3 is TGTGCCACCAGTGATTTGGGGGCATCGACCAGCACAGATACGCAGTATTTT. It yields the protein CATSDLGASTSTDTQYF.

As DNA, the CDR3 is TGTGCCAGCAGAGCGGGACAGGGCTTCGAGATTCGGCAGTACTTC. Its translation is CASRAGQGFEIRQYF. The chain uses TRBV6-5 and TRBJ2-7, with 9 positions matching TRBD1. This CDR3 region has 15 residues. Germline lookup yields CDR1 MNHEY and CDR2 SVGAGI. With V trimmed by 6 bases and J by 9 bases, 15 bases remained unmatched.

The rearrangement joins TRBV3-1 (or the pseudogene TRBV3-2) to TRBJ2-7; 8 bases map to TRBD1. V lost 2 bases and J lost 1; bases outside the gene matches: 1. There are 14 residues in the CDR3. Per the germline V gene, CDR1 is LGHDT and CDR2 is YNNKEL (reference sequence). In DNA, the CDR3 is TGTGCCAGCAGCCAACAGGGGGCGTCCTACGAGCAGTACTTC. This encodes CASSQQGASYEQYF.

In the case of this clone: Its ends do not fully match the called genes, so a read error is possible. The rearrangement uses TRBV3-1 (or the pseudogene TRBV3-2) and TRBJ2-5; 8 nucleotides match TRBD2. This CDR3 is 16 amino acids long. The germline V gene has CDR1 LGHDT and CDR2 YNNKEL (reference sequence). CDR3 in DNA: TGTGCCAGCAGTCAAGACCCAGCGGGAGCCCAAGAGACCCAGTACTTC. This codes for CASSQDPAGAQETQYF.

The chain carries TRBV18 and TRBJ1-5; TRBD1 matches 11 bases. V lost 4 bases and J lost 5; bases outside the gene matches: 4. The CDR3 spans 15 residues. Germline V gene sequence: CDR1 KGHSH, CDR2 LQKENI. CDR3 DNA sequence: TGTGCCAGCTCACTGGACAGGGGGCGCGATCAGCCCCAGCATTTT. Translated: CASSLDRGRDQPQHF.

V usage is TRBV19 and J usage is TRBJ2-7, with 9 bases that match TRBD1. This CDR3 is 13 amino acids long. Germline loops: CDR1 LNHDA, CDR2 SQIVND (reference sequence). The J segment lost 3 bases and the V segment lost 3 bases, leaving 0 bases of the junction unmatched. This CDR3 is CASSMGQGYEQYF. The DNA of the CDR3 is TGTGCCAGTAGTATGGGACAGGGCTACGAGCAGTACTTC.

V gene TRBV7-2 combines with J gene TRBJ2-3; D may be TRBD1 (5 bases). Germline loops: CDR1 SGHTA, CDR2 FQGNSA. Deletions cut 5 bases from V and 7 bases from J, with 16 bases between. The CDR3 runs to 14 residues. For the CDR3, the DNA is TGTGCCAGCAGCCCCAAAATTCGACAGCATACGCAGTATTTT. As protein: CASSPKIRQHTQYF.

This rearrangement joins TRBV10-1 to TRBJ1-2; D perhaps matches TRBD1 (5 bases). This CDR3 spans 17 amino acids. The V end was cut by 8 bases, the J end by 1 base, with 23 bases between. Germline loops: CDR1 WNHNN, CDR2 SYGVQD (reference sequence). The CDR3 nucleotides read TGCGCCAGCGGTACTTATTCCTTGGGGGGAGATAACTATGGCTACACCTTC. Its protein is CASGTYSLGGDNYGYTF.

The chain is built from TRBV30 and TRBJ2-3; D not certain. V was pared by 2 bases and J by 8 bases, with 11 bases between. In germline, CDR1 is GTSNPN, CDR2 SVGIG (reference sequence). The CDR3 runs to 12 residues. The CDR3 DNA sequence: TGTGCCTGGAGTACCCAGGCCCTTACGCAGTATTTT. Its protein product is CAWSTQALTQYF.

The CDR3 spells CASSLGTSGTYEQYF. In DNA form, the CDR3 reads TGTGCCAGCAGCTTAGGGACTAGCGGGACCTACGAGCAGTACTTC. This chain connects TRBV11-1 to TRBJ2-7; 12 bases fit TRBD2. The CDR3 extends over 15 amino acids. V lost 1 base to trimming and J lost 2 bases; unmatched junction nucleotides: 0. Germline CDR1 SGHAT, CDR2 FQDESV (reference sequence).

This chain uses TRBV7-2 with TRBJ2-2; a possible D gene is TRBD1 (6 bases). The CDR3 covers 16 residues. Germline assignment: CDR1 SGHTA and CDR2 FQGNSA. Trimming stripped 5 bases from V and 2 bases from J, with 15 bases between. The CDR3, as DNA: TGTGCCAGCAGCATGCAGGGGACATTTAACACCGGGGAGCTGTTTTTT. Its translation is CASSMQGTFNTGELFF.

This chain links TRBV3-1 (or the pseudogene TRBV3-2) with TRBJ2-2; 7 bases line up with TRBD2. Germline lookup yields CDR1 LGHDT and CDR2 YNNKEL (reference sequence). The CDR3 loop spans 16 amino acids. V gave up 4 bases and J gave up 5 bases; unmatched junction bases: 10. The DNA for the CDR3 is TGTGCCAGCAGCCGAGCTCGGGCGGGAGAGACCGGGGAGCTGTTTTTT. It translates to CASSRARAGETGELFF.

The table lists this clone with a few counts. The chain has TRBV19 and TRBJ2-7; maybe TRBD1 (6 bases). The CDR3 totals 15 residues. Germline V gene data show CDR1 as LNHDA and CDR2 as SQIVND (reference sequence). Between the trimmed V and J ends, which lost 8 bases and 0 bases, there was a span of 17 bases. Written as DNA, the CDR3 is TGTGCCAGTGCACTGACAGGAAAGCTCTCCTACGAGCAGTACTTC. Residues: CASALTGKLSYEQYF.

The chain recombines TRBV29-1 with TRBJ2-1; 7 bases are a match to TRBD2. Looked up from germline, CDR1 is SQVTM and CDR2 is ANQGSEA. There are 16 residues in the CDR3. V was clipped by 6 bases and J by 3 bases; unmatched bases: 14. The CDR3 sequence is CSVVSYTGGLYNEQFF. CDR3 sequence (DNA): TGCAGCGTCGTTTCTTACACGGGAGGTCTCTACAATGAGCAGTTCTTC.

The chain recombines TRBV3-1 (or the pseudogene TRBV3-2) with TRBJ2-1, with D unclear. V dropped 0 bases and J dropped 3 bases, with 9 bases sitting between them. Germline V lookup: CDR1 LGHDT, CDR2 YNNKEL (reference sequence). The CDR3 consists of 15 residues. The CDR3 region is CASSQERWSYNEQFF. The CDR3 DNA sequence: TGTGCCAGCAGCCAAGAAAGGTGGAGCTACAATGAGCAGTTCTTC.

The chain has TRBV7-9 and TRBJ2-2, with TRBD2 matching 11 bases. The CDR3 is 18 amino acids. V trimming: 8 bases; J trimming: 6 bases; junction bases outside the gene matches: 17. Germline CDR1 reads SEHNR; CDR2 reads FQNEAQ (reference sequence). The CDR3: CASSTHLAGGFFAGELFF. DNA of the CDR3: TGTGCCAGCTCAACCCACCTAGCGGGAGGTTTCTTCGCCGGGGAGCTGTTTTTT.

The chain has TRBV5-1 and TRBJ2-2, with 9 bases matching TRBD1. The germline CDR1 and CDR2 sequences are SGHRS and YFSETQ. CDR3 size: 17 residues. V lost 4 bases and J lost 4; bases outside the gene matches: 11. Here the CDR3 reads CASSQPRDRAITGELFF. CDR3 bases: TGCGCCAGCAGCCAGCCCCGGGACAGGGCGATCACCGGGGAGCTGTTTTTT.